The 26 T cell receptor beta chains given below trace back to one sample, sequenced in a study of T-cell memory formation after mild COVID-19. TCRdb processed the 5' RACE reads anew with MiXCR; each CDR3 protein has one entry. The sample has about 560,000 distinct CDR3 sequences, about a fifth seen once. Material: PBMCs or a T cell subset sorted from them (not recorded which). These receptor sequences come from an adult woman who had mild COVID-19 (a few samples of this study predate the infection). Cell type and time point are not known.

This clonotype showed up just a few times. The V gene is TRBV15, the J gene TRBJ2-7, with D hard to call. The CDR3 has 13 residues. Trimming pared 4 bases from V and 5 bases from J, leaving 12 bases between. CDR1 is LNHNV and CDR2 is YYDKDF in the germline V gene (reference sequence). The DNA of the CDR3 is TGTGCCACCAGCACACTCGCCTTAGACGAGCAGTACTTC. Translation: CATSTLALDEQYF. Using reference TRBV15 and TRBJ2-7 for the parts outside the CDR3, the full variable domain is DAMVIQNPRYQVTQFGKPVTLSCSQTLNHNVMYWYQQKSSQAPKLLFHYYDKDFNNEADTPDNFQSRRPNTSFCFLDIRSPGLGDTAMYLCATSTLALDEQYFGPGTRLTVT.

This clonotype has more than one count but fewer than ten. The V call is TRBV19, the J call TRBJ1-1, with 7 positions matching TRBD1. V dropped 5 bases and J dropped 3; count of bases not matched to a gene: 9. Germline CDR1 is LNHDA and CDR2 is SQIVND (reference sequence). The CDR3 covers 15 residues. Here the CDR3 DNA reads TGTGCCAGTAGTCTAATGACAGGGCAGCACACTGAAGCTTTCTTT. It codes for CASSLMTGQHTEAFF. The full variable domain, its missing parts supplied by reference TRBV19 and TRBJ1-1, is DGGITQSPKYLFRKEGQNVTLSCEQNLNHDAMYWYRQDPGQGLRLIYYSQIVNDFQKGDIAEGYSVSREKKESFPLTVTSAQKNPTAFYLCASSLMTGQHTEAFFGQGTRLTVV.

This sequence joins TRBV4-1 and TRBJ1-1; the match to TRBD1 covers 8 bases. Unmatched junction bases numbered 10, after V lost 3 bases and J lost 7 bases. This CDR3 has 15 residues. Looked up from germline, CDR1 is MGHRA and CDR2 is YSYEKL. As DNA, the CDR3 is TGCGCCAGCAGCCACCGCCAGGGGGCATTGGGTGAAGCTTTCTTT. Residues: CASSHRQGALGEAFF.

The chain is built from TRBV7-9 and TRBJ2-7; 9 bases are a match to TRBD1. Germline V CDR1 and CDR2: SEHNR, FQNEAQ (reference sequence). V trimming: 5 bases; J trimming: 4 bases; junction bases outside the gene matches: 6. This CDR3 has 14 amino acids. CDR3 sequence reads: CASSPPDRGYEQYF. CDR3 bases: TGTGCCAGCAGCCCGCCGGACAGGGGATACGAGCAGTACTTC.

This clonotype was seen more than once but under ten times. The genes are TRBV20-1 and TRBJ2-6; the D gene is possibly TRBD1 (6 bases). CDR1 is DFQATT, CDR2 SNEGSKA, per germline (reference sequence). The germline V and J ends were trimmed by 3 bases and 3 bases, with 12 bases remaining between them. This CDR3 comprises 15 residues. Here the CDR3 reads CSASYGGYGANVLTF. In DNA, the CDR3 is TGCAGTGCTAGCTATGGGGGCTATGGGGCCAACGTCCTGACTTTC.

The rearrangement joins TRBV6-1 to TRBJ2-2, with D tentatively TRBD1 (6 bases). V lost 10 bases and J lost 0, with 15 bases in between. Per the germline V gene, CDR1 is MNHNS and CDR2 is SASEGT. The length of the CDR3 is 15 residues. CDR3 protein: CATTPTGSNTGELFF. The CDR3 region has the DNA TGTGCCACCACGCCGACAGGTTCGAACACCGGGGAGCTGTTTTTT.

The chain uses TRBV12-3 or TRBV12-4 and TRBJ1-2; D gene ambiguous. With 3 bases removed from V and 14 bases from J, the gap between germline ends came to 10 bases. CDR3 length: 10 amino acids. In nucleotides, the CDR3 is TGTGCCAGCAGTTTCAAGAGTATAACCTTC. As protein: CASSFKSITF.

The V call is TRBV7-8, the J call TRBJ1-1; weak D call: TRBD1 (6 bases). The CDR3 has 14 amino acids. V gave up 5 bases and J gave up 4 bases, with 14 bases separating them. Per germline, CDR1 SGHVS and CDR2 FQNEAQ. CDR3 in amino acids: CASSLTGAATEAFF. CDR3 nucleotides: TGTGCCAGCAGCCTTACGGGGGCTGCCACTGAAGCTTTCTTT.

The rearrangement uses TRBV10-3 and TRBJ1-1; tentative D call: TRBD1 (5 bases). The ends were cut back, 6 bases at V and 1 base at J, with 12 bases in the middle. There are 14 residues in the CDR3. Looked up from germline, CDR1 is ENHRY and CDR2 is SYGVKD. The CDR3 region is CAIRPRQPNTEAFF. In DNA, the CDR3 is TGTGCCATCAGACCCAGACAGCCGAACACTGAAGCTTTCTTT.

V gene TRBV29-1 combines with J gene TRBJ2-5; D is undetermined. V lost 8 bases and J 5 bases, leaving 3 bases between the germline ends. The length of the CDR3 is 8 residues. In germline, CDR1 is SQVTM, CDR2 ANQGSEA. In DNA form, the CDR3 reads TGCAGCACGGAGACCCAGTACTTC. This gives the protein CSTETQYF.

This clonotype has a handful of counts. The chain recombines TRBV30 with TRBJ2-7; maybe TRBD1 (6 bases). The germline gives CDR1 GTSNPN, CDR2 SVGIG (reference sequence). Trimming left V 4 bases short and J 4 bases short, with 17 bases between. This CDR3 spans 14 amino acids. CDR3 nucleotides: TGTGCCTGGAACCATGGCACAGGGCTGTACGAGCAGTACTTC. Protein: CAWNHGTGLYEQYF.

The chain links TRBV6-2 or TRBV6-3 to TRBJ2-1, with 10 bases fitting TRBD2. Germline trimming cut 2 bases from V and 6 bases from J; bases unmatched to any gene: 7. This CDR3 has 16 residues. CDR1 and CDR2 (germline): MNHEY, SVGEGT. The CDR3 loop reads CASSYPLLAGSNEQFF. The CDR3 DNA reads TGTGCCAGCAGTTACCCATTACTAGCGGGAAGCAATGAGCAGTTCTTC.

This clonotype was observed a few times. For the CDR3, the DNA is TGTGCCAGCAGTTACGGGAGGGTGGGCACAGATACGCAGTATTTT. This gives the protein CASSYGRVGTDTQYF. The chain is built from TRBV6-6 and TRBJ2-3; 7 bases line up with TRBD2. V was pared by 2 bases and J by 1 base, with 3 bases of the junction left unmatched. The CDR3 spans 15 residues. Germline V gene data show CDR1 as MNHNY and CDR2 as SVGAGI (reference sequence).

The genes are TRBV5-4 and TRBJ1-1; D is uncertain. Trimming took 3 bases from V and 5 from J, leaving 14 bases between them. The CDR3 length is 14 residues. Germline-derived CDR1 and CDR2 are SGHNT and YYREEE (reference sequence). This chain's CDR3 is CASSSAFRGTEAFF. The CDR3 bases are TGTGCCAGCAGCTCAGCCTTTCGGGGAACTGAAGCTTTCTTT.

This sequence joins TRBV12-3 or TRBV12-4 and TRBJ2-1; 7 bases fit TRBD1. CDR3 length equals 15 residues. After removal of 5 bases from V and 1 base from J, the junction contained 5 bases not matched to a gene. The CDR3 protein is CASSPEGQSYNEQFF. CDR3 nucleotides: TGTGCCAGCAGTCCAGAGGGACAGTCCTACAATGAGCAGTTCTTC.

This clonotype appeared a few times. The CDR3 region is CASSLVASGSSETQYF. The CDR3 coding sequence is TGCGCCAGCAGCTTGGTGGCTAGCGGGAGTTCGGAGACCCAGTACTTC. The chain couples TRBV5-1 to TRBJ2-5; TRBD2 aligns across 10 bases. The CDR3 consists of 16 residues. After removal of 0 bases from V and 5 bases from J, the junction contained 7 bases not matched to a gene. Germline lookup yields CDR1 SGHRS and CDR2 YFSETQ.

This chain joins TRBV6-5 and TRBJ1-1; 7 nucleotides line up with TRBD1. The V and J ends lost 2 bases and 0 bases, in that order; junction bases with no gene match: 6. Germline V CDR1 and CDR2: MNHEY, SVGAGI. The CDR3 extends over 16 amino acids. CDR3 coding DNA: TGTGCCAGCAGTTACGGCAGGGGGTCCATGAACACTGAAGCTTTCTTT. Amino acids: CASSYGRGSMNTEAFF.

This clonotype was detected a few times. This rearrangement joins TRBV7-3 to TRBJ2-1; TRBD2 agrees at 14 bases. With 0 bases clipped from V and 6 bases from J, the junction kept 1 base outside the gene matches. Per the germline V gene, CDR1 is SGHTA and CDR2 is FQGTGA. CDR3 size: 16 residues. CDR3 residues: CASSLTGTSGSNEQFF. CDR3 DNA sequence: TGTGCCAGCAGCTTAACGGGGACTAGCGGGAGCAATGAGCAGTTCTTC.

There are many counts of this clonotype. The chain recombines TRBV24-1 with TRBJ2-3; 8 nucleotides line up with TRBD2. Trimming at V came to 4 bases and at J to 0 bases, leaving 8 bases not matched to a gene. CDR3 length equals 17 residues. Germline V gene lookup returns CDR1 KGHDR and CDR2 SFDVKD. The CDR3 sequence: CATSDSRLATSTDTQYF. The CDR3, as DNA: TGTGCCACCAGTGACTCACGACTAGCGACTAGCACAGATACGCAGTATTTT.

In this sample, this clonotype turned up a few times. The chain links TRBV4-1 to TRBJ2-7; 9 nucleotides line up with TRBD1. V lost 2 bases and J lost 3; bases outside the gene matches: 5. Germline V gene data show CDR1 as MGHRA and CDR2 as YSYEKL. The CDR3 spans 15 residues. CDR3 DNA: TGCGCCAGCAGCCAACCCCGGGACAGGGTCTACGAGCAGTACTTC. Its translation: CASSQPRDRVYEQYF.

This clonotype has at least ten counts. The chain links TRBV7-9 to TRBJ2-5, with a tentative D call TRBD2 (5 bases). V gave up 5 bases and J gave up 5 bases, with 18 bases separating them. CDR3 length: 15 residues. The germline V gene encodes CDR1 SEHNR and CDR2 FQNEAQ (reference sequence). The DNA of the CDR3 is TGTGCCAGCAGCCTATCGGTCCGGGGTGGTGAGACCCAGTACTTC. Protein sequence: CASSLSVRGGETQYF.

The genes are TRBV9 and TRBJ2-5; D is unresolved. Looked up from germline, CDR1 is SGDLS and CDR2 is YYNGEE. This CDR3 has 14 amino acids. The ends were cut back, 0 bases at V and 2 bases at J, with 8 bases in the middle. CDR3 amino acids: CASSVGGRQETQYF. Written as DNA, the CDR3 is TGTGCCAGCAGCGTAGGAGGACGACAAGAGACCCAGTACTTC.

This clonotype has a handful of counts. The chain has TRBV6-5 and TRBJ2-2; TRBD1 aligns across 7 bases. CDR3 size: 18 residues. The J segment lost 4 bases and the V segment lost 2 bases, leaving 13 bases of the junction unmatched. In germline, CDR1 is MNHEY, CDR2 SVGAGI. The CDR3 nucleotides read TGTGCCAGCAGTTACCATGTTTTTTCGACAGGGAGCACCGGGGAGCTGTTTTTT. Translation: CASSYHVFSTGSTGELFF.

The chain combines TRBV7-2 with TRBJ2-5; TRBD2 matches at 8 bases. Per the germline V gene, CDR1 is SGHTA and CDR2 is FQGNSA. The length of the CDR3 is 15 residues. The V segment lost 3 bases and the J segment 5 bases; nucleotides outside the gene matches: 8. The CDR3 loop is CASSLGTSDVETQYF. In DNA, the CDR3 is TGTGCCAGCAGCTTGGGGACTAGTGATGTGGAGACCCAGTACTTC.

This clonotype was seen a handful of times. The chain carries TRBV9 and TRBJ2-1; 16 bases are shared with TRBD2. The CDR3 sequence is 18 residues long. Germline V gene lookup returns CDR1 SGDLS and CDR2 YYNGEE. Losses at the gene ends were 0 bases for V and 8 bases for J; bases not matched to a gene: 8. This chain's CDR3 is CASSVDGTSGGAGYEQFF. CDR3 sequence (DNA): TGTGCCAGCAGCGTAGACGGGACTAGCGGGGGGGCCGGTTATGAGCAGTTCTTC.

The chain combines TRBV3-1 with TRBJ2-1, with 8 bases identical to TRBD2. Per germline, CDR1 LGHDT and CDR2 YNNKEL (reference sequence). The CDR3 sequence is 13 residues long. V lost 6 bases and J lost 6; bases outside the gene matches: 4. CDR3 coding DNA: TGTGCCAGCAGAATCGGGGGGGGCAATGAGCAGTTCTTC. It is translated as CASRIGGGNEQFF.